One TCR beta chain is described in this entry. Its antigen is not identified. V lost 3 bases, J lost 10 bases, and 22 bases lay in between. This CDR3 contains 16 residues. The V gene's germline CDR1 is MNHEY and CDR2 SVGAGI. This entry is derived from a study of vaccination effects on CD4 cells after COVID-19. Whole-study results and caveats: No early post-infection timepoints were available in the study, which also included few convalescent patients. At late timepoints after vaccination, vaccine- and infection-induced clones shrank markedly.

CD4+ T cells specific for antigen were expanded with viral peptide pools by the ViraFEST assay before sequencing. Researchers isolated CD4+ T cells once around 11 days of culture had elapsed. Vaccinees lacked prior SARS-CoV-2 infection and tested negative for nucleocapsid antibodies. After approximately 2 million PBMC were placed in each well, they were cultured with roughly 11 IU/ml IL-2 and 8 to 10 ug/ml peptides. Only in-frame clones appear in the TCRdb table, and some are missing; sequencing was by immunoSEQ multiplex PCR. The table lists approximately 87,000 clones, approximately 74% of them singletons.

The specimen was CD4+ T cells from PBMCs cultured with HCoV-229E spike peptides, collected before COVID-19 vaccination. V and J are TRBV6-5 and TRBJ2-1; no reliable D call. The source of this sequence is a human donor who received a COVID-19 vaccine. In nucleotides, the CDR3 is TGTGCCAGCAGTTATCGTCCGGTTTTTGTCGGATTAGAGCAGTTCTTC. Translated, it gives CASSYRPVFVGLEQFF.